This is a list of T cell receptor beta chains from one sample in a study of shared clonotypes between healthy human individuals. Clones were read by immunoSEQ multiplex PCR, and TCRdb kept only the in-frame ones, dropping some. Of fewer than 350,000 clones in the sample, more than 75% were seen once. The source material was memory CD8+ T cells sorted from blood. The receptors come from a man aged 18 to 29 in good health. Each CDR3 is given with its conserved first and last residue. A D gene is named only where the DNA matches it firmly. Rows may omit the clone size; those that give it use once, few, many or a size class.

clone size	D gene	V gene	J gene	CDR3 DNA	CDR3 protein
.	.	TRBV18	TRBJ2-5	TGTGCCAGCTCACCACCGGATGCTCAAGAGACCCAGTACTTC	CASSPPDAQETQYF
.	.	TRBV7-9	TRBJ2-7	TGTGCCAGCAGCTTTTGGGGATACGAGCAGTACTTC	CASSFWGYEQYF
.	.	TRBV27	TRBJ2-5	TGTGCCAGCAGTTTAGGCGGGCCAAGACAAGAGACCCAGTACTTC	CASSLGGPRQETQYF
.	.	TRBV4-1	TRBJ1-6	TGCGCCAGCAGCCAAGATCCGGGGACGAATTCACCCCTCCACTTT	CASSQDPGTNSPLHF
.	.	TRBV19	TRBJ2-7	TGTGCCAGTAGTATAGAAACCGGGAGCTCCTACGAGCAGTACTTC	CASSIETGSSYEQYF
once	.	TRBV30	TRBJ1-1	TGTGCCTGGAGAGTACCACCCTGGGGGGGCCCCATGAACACTGAAGCTTTCTTT	CAWRVPPWGGPMNTEAFF
.	.	TRBV9	TRBJ2-3	TGTGCCAGCAGCGAACGACGGGGCACGAACACAGATACGCAGTATTTT	CASSERRGTNTDTQYF
once	.	TRBV7-2	TRBJ1-3	TGTGCCAGCAGCTTAGGAAGCTCTGGAAACACCATATATTTT	CASSLGSSGNTIYF
.	TRBD2	TRBV7-6	TRBJ2-5	TGTGCCAGCAGCTTAGGGACTAGCGGGAGCAAAGAGCAGTACTTC	CASSLGTSGSKEQYF
.	.	TRBV9	TRBJ1-2	TGTGCCAGCAGCCTGGGCAGTAACGGGAACTATGGCTACACCTTC	CASSLGSNGNYGYTF
.	.	TRBV10-3	TRBJ1-2	TGTGCCATCAGTGATACAGGCCCTACTAACTATGGCTACACCTTC	CAISDTGPTNYGYTF
.	TRBD2	TRBV29-1	TRBJ2-7	TGCAGCGTTGTGGGGAGGGGAGGCTACGAGCAGTACTTC	CSVVGRGGYEQYF
.	.	TRBV6-1	TRBJ1-6	TGTGCCAGCAGTAAAGAACTGCCGGGCTATAATTCACCCCTCCACTTT	CASSKELPGYNSPLHF
.	.	TRBV12-1	TRBJ2-7	TGTGCCAGCAGCTTCTTCGTGCGGGAGCTCGCCTACGAGCAGTACTTC	CASSFFVRELAYEQYF
.	TRBD2	TRBV7-8	TRBJ2-7	TGTGCCAGCGAGGGGCCCCCGACTAGCGGGGAAGACGAGCAGTACTTC	CASEGPPTSGEDEQYF
.	.	TRBV6-5	TRBJ2-5	TGTGCCAGCAGTACTGAAGAGACCCAGTACTTC	CASSTEETQYF
.	.	TRBV28	TRBJ1-2	TGTGCCAGCAGTTTACGCGGATCCCTTAACTATGGCTACACCTTC	CASSLRGSLNYGYTF
once	.	TRBV6-5	TRBJ2-7	TGTGCCAGCAGTTACTCCGAGGGTAACGAGCAGTACTTC	CASSYSEGNEQYF
.	.	TRBV25-1	TRBJ2-2	TGTGCCAGCAGTGAGAGAGAGGTTCGGCAGACGAACACCGGGGAGCTGTTTTTT	CASSEREVRQTNTGELFF
few	.	TRBV27	TRBJ1-5	TGTGCCAGCAGTTTAGTCACAGGCTACAATCAGCCCCAGCATTTT	CASSLVTGYNQPQHF
few	TRBD1	TRBV13	TRBJ1-3	TGTGCCAGCAGCTTAGGCGGGACAGCCGCCCAATATTTT	CASSLGGTAAQYF
.	.	TRBV30	TRBJ2-7	TGTGCCTGTTCCGGGAATTCCTACGAGCAGTACTTC	CACSGNSYEQYF
.	TRBD2	TRBV11-2	TRBJ2-7	TGTGCCAGCAGCCCGGAGGGACTAGCGGGCTACGAGCAGTACTTC	CASSPEGLAGYEQYF
.	TRBD1	TRBV27	TRBJ2-7	TGTGCCAGCAGAGGACAGGGGGCGTACGAGCAGTACTTC	CASRGQGAYEQYF
few	.	TRBV7-9	TRBJ2-7	TGTGCCAGCAGCTTAGGGGCTATTACTATTCAGTACTTC	CASSLGAITIQYF
.	.	TRBV27	TRBJ1-1	TGTGCCAGCAGTTTATCGGCCCCAGGGGACACTGAAGCTTTCTTT	CASSLSAPGDTEAFF
.	TRBD2	TRBV11-3	TRBJ2-5	TGTGCCAGCAGCTCCCGGACTAGCGGGGATGTCCGAGAGACCCAGTACTTC	CASSSRTSGDVRETQYF
.	TRBD1	TRBV7-9	TRBJ2-1	TGTGCCAGCAGCGACTGGGACAGTCACAATGAGCAGTTCTTC	CASSDWDSHNEQFF
few	.	TRBV19	TRBJ2-7	TGTGCCAGTAGTGTAAGGTCCGACTCCTACGAGCAGTACTTC	CASSVRSDSYEQYF
.	.	TRBV5-1	TRBJ2-7	TGCGCCAGCAGCTTGCACAGTGATTACGAGCAGTACTTC	CASSLHSDYEQYF
once	.	TRBV6-5	TRBJ1-3	TGTGCCAGCAGTTACTCGATCGGTGAAGGAAACACCATATATTTT	CASSYSIGEGNTIYF
.	TRBD1	TRBV4-1	TRBJ2-5	TGCGCCAGCAGCCTCGTTGACAGGGGCATGGGGGAGACCCAGTACTTC	CASSLVDRGMGETQYF
.	.	TRBV5-1	TRBJ2-7	TGCGCCAGCAGCTTCTCCTACGAGCAGTACTTC	CASSFSYEQYF
.	.	TRBV10-2	TRBJ1-5	TGCGCCAGCAGTGAGGGGGACGGTCAGCCCCAGCATTTT	CASSEGDGQPQHF
.	TRBD2	TRBV4-3	TRBJ2-2	TGCGCCAGCAGCCAGGCCCCGCCCCAGCGGGAGCCTACCAACACCGGGGAGCTGTTTTTT	CASSQAPPQREPTNTGELFF
.	.	TRBV7-9	TRBJ2-7	TGTGCCAGCAGCGCCGGGAGTCGGATTTACGAGCAGTACTTC	CASSAGSRIYEQYF
.	TRBD2	TRBV30	TRBJ2-3	TGTGCCTGGAGCCTAAGCGGGGTGGCAGATACGCAGTATTTT	CAWSLSGVADTQYF
.	.	TRBV27	TRBJ2-7	TGTGCCAGCAGTTTGGGGGCCCTATCCTACGAGCAGTACTTC	CASSLGALSYEQYF